Presented here are 8 T cell receptor beta chains from one specimen sequenced in a study of T cell changes during pregnancy in multiple sclerosis. Here immunoSEQ multiplex PCR was the method, and the copy in TCRdb shows in-frame clones only, minus some. The sample lists 68,000 or so clones; around 92% were seen once. Sequenced here: peripheral blood, sampled in the second trimester of pregnancy. The origin of the receptors is a female donor in good health, enrolled as a control in a pregnancy study.

This clone was seen just once. This rearrangement joins TRBV6-1 to TRBJ2-3, with 13 bases fitting TRBD2. The CDR3 covers 16 residues. Germline V gives CDR1 MNHNS, CDR2 SASEGT. V shed 1 base, J shed 4 bases, and the junction held 2 bases outside the gene matches. In nucleotides, the CDR3 is TGTGCCAGCAGTGAAGTCGGGACTAGCGGGGCAGATACGCAGTATTTT. Its protein is CASSEVGTSGADTQYF.

This rearrangement joins TRBV27 to TRBJ2-2; D call uncertain. This CDR3 comprises 14 residues. The ends were cut back, 2 bases at V and 6 bases at J, with 10 bases in the middle. Looked up from germline, CDR1 is MNHEY and CDR2 is SMNVEV (reference sequence). CDR3 loop: CASSLREVSGELFF. The CDR3 coding sequence is TGTGCCAGCAGTTTAAGAGAGGTTTCCGGGGAGCTGTTTTTT.

The rearrangement uses TRBV18 and TRBJ1-5; D is uncertain. Trimming left V 1 base short and J 5 bases short, with 12 bases between. This CDR3 has 15 residues. Germline CDR1 is KGHSH and CDR2 is LQKENI. CDR3 sequence (DNA): TGTGCCAGCTCACCACGCACAGCCTCGGATCAGCCCCAGCATTTT. Its translation is CASSPRTASDQPQHF.

The gene calls are TRBV25-1 and TRBJ1-1; possibly TRBD1 for D (5 bases). Germline values: CDR1 MGHDK, CDR2 SYGVNS. V was pared by 2 bases and J by 5 bases, with 12 bases between. The CDR3 is 14 residues long. This CDR3 reads CASSEGWGGTEAFF. In nucleotides, the CDR3 is TGTGCCAGCAGTGAAGGGTGGGGGGGGACTGAAGCTTTCTTT. The full variable domain, in which reference TRBV25-1 and TRBJ1-1 provide the parts outside the CDR3, is EADIYQTPRYLVIGTGKKITLECSQTMGHDKMYWYQQDPGMELHLIHYSYGVNSTEKGDLSSESTVSRIRTEHFPLTLESARPSHTSQYLCASSEGWGGTEAFFGQGTRLTVV.

The chain recombines TRBV14 with TRBJ1-5; the D is unclear. Per germline, CDR1 SGHDN and CDR2 FVKESK. The CDR3 loop spans 13 amino acids. The ends were cut back, 6 bases at V and 0 bases at J, with 6 bases in the middle. The CDR3 sequence is CASSRNSNQPQHF. The CDR3 coding sequence is TGTGCCAGCAGTAGAAATAGCAATCAGCCCCAGCATTTT.

The J gene is TRBJ2-7, the V gene TRBV19; 9 nucleotides match TRBD2. The CDR3 loop spans 15 amino acids. V lost 7 bases to trimming and J lost 2 bases; unmatched junction nucleotides: 9. The germline gives CDR1 LNHDA, CDR2 SQIVND (reference sequence). The CDR3 nucleotides are TGTGCCAGTACCCCCTCCGCGGGAGGGCCCTACGAGCAGTACTTC. It codes for CASTPSAGGPYEQYF.

This rearrangement joins TRBV5-1 to TRBJ2-2; D uncertain. This CDR3 comprises 12 residues. Germline-derived CDR1 and CDR2 are SGHRS and YFSETQ. V was trimmed by 3 bases and J by 3 bases, leaving 3 bases between them. The CDR3 spells CASSSDTGELFF. CDR3 DNA sequence: TGCGCCAGCAGCTCAGACACCGGGGAGCTGTTTTTT.

This sequence joins TRBV28 and TRBJ1-1; 9 bases are a match to TRBD1. Germline V gives CDR1 MDHEN, CDR2 SYDVKM. The CDR3 has 14 residues. V was clipped by 9 bases and J by 2 bases; unmatched bases: 7. CDR3 DNA sequence: TGTGCCAGTTACAGGGGGCGAGGAAACACTGAAGCTTTCTTT. Encoded protein: CASYRGRGNTEAFF.